Below, 22 T cell receptor beta chains from the same sample are listed, as sequenced in a study of T cells in women clearing cervical HPV infection. This table comes from immunoSEQ multiplex PCR, and its TCRdb copy is limited to in-frame clones, with some not included. This repertoire comprises more than 11,000 clones; its ten largest clones make up less than 25%. Sequencing was done on a sample of blood buffy coat. The receptors were sampled from a woman between 18 and 75 years old with a cervical HPV16 infection that either progressed to CIN3+ or cleared (not recorded which).

As to this clone: The read ends 3 residues shy of where the CDR3 ends; the end is completed using the germline J gene. This chain joins TRBV7-3 and TRBJ2-3; TRBD1 matches 7 bases. V shed 5 bases and J 4 bases; nucleotides not matched to a gene: 9. The germline V gene has CDR1 SGHTA and CDR2 FQGTGA. The CDR3 has 15 amino acids. Partial CDR3 DNA: TGTGCCAGCAGCAACGACAGGGTTGGGGCAGATACG. This codes for CASSNDRVGADT. In full, the CDR3 is CASSNDRVGADTQYF.

As concerns this clone: The CDR3 end is not reached by the read, which stops 3 residues before it; the germline J gene fills it in. The chain has TRBV5-6 and TRBJ2-3, with D unresolved. The CDR3 has 15 amino acids. The germline CDR1 and CDR2 sequences are SGHDT and YYEEEE. CDR3 bases read: TGTGCCAGCAGCTTGGTTCCAAGGGTTCAAGAGACG. This sequence encodes CASSLVPRVQET. The whole CDR3 sequence reads CASSLVPRVQETQYF.

Concerning this clone itself: One junction end does not reproduce the germline sequence, and a read error may be involved. The read halts 3 residues ahead of the CDR3 end, with the missing end drawn from the germline J gene. Within the sample, other DNA sequences also encode this same CDR3. The chain links TRBV7-7 to TRBJ2-4; 7 positions agree with TRBD2. CDR1 and CDR2 (germline): SSHAT, FNYEAQ (reference sequence). The CDR3 has 11 amino acids. Partial CDR3 DNA: TGTGCTAGCAGCTCCGGGGGGAAT. Its translation: CASSSGGN. The entire CDR3 reads CASSSGGNQYF.

On this clone itself: The read terminates 3 residues ahead of where the CDR3 ends, so the germline J gene completes it. The V call is TRBV5-1, the J call TRBJ2-1; 7 bases are shared with TRBD1. Unmatched junction bases numbered 8, after V lost 4 bases and J lost 4 bases. Per germline, CDR1 SGHRS and CDR2 YFSETQ. CDR3 length equals 15 residues. The chain's CDR3 is CASSGGTAKYNEQFF. Partial CDR3 DNA: TGCGCCAGCAGCGGTGGGACAGCAAAATACAATGAG.

In the case of this clone: The sequence runs out 3 residues before the end of the CDR3; the remainder is reconstructed from the germline J gene. The chain employs TRBV4-2 and TRBJ2-7; 7 bases fit TRBD2. Germline CDR1 and CDR2: LGHNA and YNFKEQ. With 4 bases clipped from V and 0 bases from J, the junction kept 12 bases outside the gene matches. This CDR3 is built from 17 residues. The CDR3 is CASSRGDVGGVSYEQYF. The DNA read from the CDR3 is TGTGCCAGCAGCCGTGGAGATGTGGGGGGGGTCTCCTACGAG.

On this clone: Coverage ceases 3 residues before the CDR3 finishes, and the germline J gene fills in the end. The chain carries TRBV7-2 and TRBJ2-4; D is possibly TRBD2 (6 bases). The V gene's germline CDR1 is SGHTA and CDR2 FQGNSA. The CDR3 consists of 15 residues. The CDR3 reads CASSLRGRGAKGQYF. The sequenced part of the CDR3 DNA is TGTGCCAGCAGCTTAAGGGGACGCGGGGCGAAAGGT.

Notes on this clone: Read sequence stops 3 residues before the CDR3 end, and the germline J gene provides the missing end. This chain joins TRBV12-3 or TRBV12-4 and TRBJ1-4; 8 nucleotides line up with TRBD1. This CDR3 is built from 14 residues. The V gene end was trimmed by 5 bases and the J gene end by 8 bases; junction bases not matched to a gene: 7. The chain's CDR3 is CASSNQGAREKLFF. CDR3 DNA (partial): TGTGCCAGCAGTAATCAGGGGGCACGGGAAAAA.

Comments on this clone: Coverage ceases 3 residues before the CDR3 finishes, and the germline J gene fills in the end. The rearrangement links TRBV5-1 to TRBJ2-3; 9 bases fit TRBD2. V was clipped by 1 base and J by 2 bases; unmatched bases: 11. Germline V lookup: CDR1 SGHRS, CDR2 YFSETQ. CDR3 length: 18 amino acids. The CDR3 bases that were read are TGCGCCAGCAGCTTGAAGGAGCCCAGACTAGCGGACACAGATACG. Translated, it gives CASSLKEPRLADTDT. The whole CDR3 protein is CASSLKEPRLADTDTQYF.

Comments on this clone: The CDR3 end lies 3 residues beyond the end of the read and is filled in from the germline J gene. The chain is built from TRBV19 and TRBJ2-3; 9 positions match TRBD1. CDR1 is LNHDA and CDR2 is SQIVND in the germline V gene (reference sequence). The CDR3 is 15 residues long. CDR3 amino acids: CATKGQGESWQPQYF. The CDR3 bases that were read are TGTGCCACTAAGGGACAGGGCGAGTCTTGGCAGCCG. The complete variable domain, with remaining parts taken from reference TRBV19 and TRBJ2-3, reads DGGITQSPKYLFRKEGQNVTLSCEQNLNHDAMYWYRQDPGQGLRLIYYSQIVNDFQKGDIAEGYSVSREKKESFPLTVTSAQKNPTAFYLCATKGQGESWQPQYFGPGTRLTVL.

With respect to this clone: The read ends 3 residues shy of where the CDR3 ends; the end is completed using the germline J gene. The rearrangement uses TRBV7-9 and TRBJ2-1; the D gene is possibly TRBD2 (6 bases). V was clipped by 8 bases and J by 8 bases, with 16 bases between them. This CDR3 region has 13 residues. Germline values: CDR1 SEHNR, CDR2 FQNEAQ (reference sequence). This chain's CDR3 is CASFGLWRDEQFF. The part of the CDR3 DNA that was read is TGTGCCAGCTTCGGACTCTGGAGGGATGAG.

In terms of frequency, this clone is medium-sized. With the read ending 3 residues before the CDR3 end, the germline J gene is used to fill in that end. The V and J genes are TRBV5-6 and TRBJ1-4; D is perhaps TRBD1 (5 bases). This CDR3 has 14 amino acids. Between the trimmed V and J ends, which lost 3 bases and 4 bases, there was a span of 10 bases. Germline lookup yields CDR1 SGHDT and CDR2 YYEEEE. The sequenced part of the CDR3 DNA is TGTGCCAGCAGCTCAGGGCTGTTTAATGAAAAA. Translated: CASSSGLFNEK. The CDR3 in its entirety is CASSSGLFNEKLFF.

As to this clone: The CDR3 extends 3 residues past the end of the read, so its final part is completed from the germline J gene. The chain joins TRBV29-1 to TRBJ2-1, with TRBD1 as a possible D gene (5 bases). Germline V gives CDR1 SQVTM, CDR2 ANQGSEA. The CDR3 extends over 13 amino acids. Trimming shortened V by 7 bases and J by 3 bases, and 13 bases separated the two germline ends. The CDR3 sequence is CSGERGLYNEQFF. The covered CDR3 bases are TGCAGCGGAGAAAGGGGCCTCTACAATGAG.

Note on this clone: The read falls 3 residues short of the CDR3 end, and the missing part is taken from the germline J gene. This rearrangement joins TRBV18 to TRBJ2-5; TRBD2 is a possible D gene (7 bases). Per germline, CDR1 KGHSH and CDR2 LQKENI. This CDR3 contains 13 residues. V was shortened by 2 bases and J by 5 bases, with 9 bases between the two germline ends. The CDR3 DNA, read in part, is TGTGCCAGCTCACCAGGGGGGGCTGAGACC. Translated, it gives CASSPGGAET. The whole CDR3 reads CASSPGGAETQYF. Supplemented by reference TRBV18 and TRBJ2-5, the full variable domain reads NAGVMQNPRHLVRRRGQEARLRCSPMKGHSHVYWYRQLPEEGLKFMVYLQKENIIDESGMPKERFSAEFPKEGPSILRIQQVVRGDSAAYFCASSPGGAETQYFGPGTRLLVL.

This CDR3 is CASSLGGKPNEQFF. Partial CDR3 DNA: TGCGCCAGCAGCTTGGGCGGCAAACCCAATGAG. V usage is TRBV5-1 and J usage is TRBJ2-1; D is unclear. The read stops 3 residues short of the end of the CDR3; the missing end is completed from the germline J gene. V shed 0 bases and J shed 6 bases, with 10 bases lying between them. The length of the CDR3 is 14 residues. The germline V gene encodes CDR1 SGHRS and CDR2 YFSETQ. Together with reference TRBV5-1 and TRBJ2-1, the CDR3 gives the full variable domain: KAGVTQTPRYLIKTRGQQVTLSCSPISGHRSVSWYQQTPGQGLQFLFEYFSETQRNKGNFPGRFSGRQFSNSRSEMNVSTLELGDSALYLCASSLGGKPNEQFFGPGTRLTVL.

Concerning this clone: The sequenced fragment ends 3 residues before the CDR3 boundary, so the rest is inferred from the germline J gene. At the DNA level, this CDR3 is encoded by other sequences in the same sample as well. The rearrangement uses TRBV19 and TRBJ2-1, with 8 nucleotides matching TRBD2. CDR1 and CDR2 (germline): LNHDA, SQIVND (reference sequence). The length of the CDR3 is 18 residues. The junction had 21 bases not matched to a gene; V was cut back by 5 bases and J by 9 bases. Incomplete CDR3 DNA: TGTGCCAGTAGTCCCCCCACCCGTCCGGGCGGGGGGAAAGGTGAG. It translates to CASSPPTRPGGGKGE. The full CDR3 sequence reads CASSPPTRPGGGKGEQFF.

About this clone: The read stops 3 residues short of the end of the CDR3; the missing end is completed from the germline J gene. The rearrangement joins TRBV20-1 to TRBJ2-7; D gene ambiguous. Germline loops: CDR1 DFQATT, CDR2 SNEGSKA (reference sequence). Trimming shortened V by 2 bases and J by 0 bases, and 11 bases separated the two germline ends. This CDR3 is 14 amino acids long. CDR3 DNA (partial): TGCAGTGCTAGAAGGCAGTCAAGCTCCTACGAG. Amino acid sequence: CSARRQSSSYE. In full, the CDR3 is CSARRQSSSYEQYF.

About this clone: The missing CDR3 end, 3 residues past where the read stops, is filled in from the germline J gene. The rearrangement uses TRBV7-9 and TRBJ1-2, with D possibly TRBD1 on 5 matching bases. V was clipped by 3 bases and J by 3 bases, with 11 bases between them. The germline V gene has CDR1 SEHNR and CDR2 FQNEAQ (reference sequence). There are 14 residues in the CDR3. The CDR3 DNA, read in part, is TGTGCCAGCAGCTTCGAGGGGCGTCACTATGGC. Protein: CASSFEGRHYG. The CDR3 in full is CASSFEGRHYGYTF.

Points on this clone: The read ends 3 residues before the CDR3 terminus; that terminus is restored from the germline J gene. The rearrangement links TRBV4-1 to TRBJ1-6, with 10 bases identical to TRBD1. Trimming cost V 2 bases and J 10 bases; bases outside gene matches: 5. This CDR3 has 15 amino acids. Per germline, CDR1 MGHRA and CDR2 YSYEKL. CDR3 region: CASSQTGTGVSPLHF. The sequenced part of the CDR3 DNA is TGCGCCAGCAGCCAAACCGGGACAGGGGTCTCACCC.

Of note for this clone: The CDR3 extends 3 residues past the end of the read, so its final part is completed from the germline J gene. This chain joins TRBV19 and TRBJ2-3, with no clear D. The CDR3 contains 15 residues. The germline V gene encodes CDR1 LNHDA and CDR2 SQIVND (reference sequence). The CDR3 spells CASSMVQAMNQPQYF. Partial CDR3 DNA: TGTGCCAGTAGTATGGTGCAGGCAATGAATCAGCCG.

On this clone itself: One end of the junction does not line up with germline, which may come from a read error. The CDR3 end is not reached by the read, which stops 3 residues before it; the germline J gene fills it in. The gene calls are TRBV18 and TRBJ1-2; perhaps TRBD1 as D (5 bases). This CDR3 has 15 amino acids. Germline CDR1 reads KGHSH; CDR2 reads LQKENI. The CDR3 spells CAGSPGDSSIYGYTF. Incomplete CDR3 DNA: TGTGCCGGCTCACCTGGGGACTCCAGCATCTATGGC.

With regard to this clone: The missing CDR3 end, 3 residues past where the read stops, is filled in from the germline J gene. The gene calls are TRBV5-1 and TRBJ1-1, with 8 bases fitting TRBD1. The CDR3 totals 13 residues. Germline values: CDR1 SGHRS, CDR2 YFSETQ. CDR3 sequence reads: CASSLTGDREAFF. CDR3 DNA (partial): TGCGCCAGCAGCTTGACCGGGGACAGGGAA.

Points on this clone: Read sequence stops 3 residues before the CDR3 end, and the germline J gene provides the missing end. The rearrangement links TRBV20-1 to TRBJ2-5; 14 bases are shared with TRBD2. The CDR3 runs to 17 residues. Trimming took 1 base from V and 4 from J; bases not matched to a gene: 8. Germline V gives CDR1 DFQATT, CDR2 SNEGSKA (reference sequence). The chain's CDR3 is CSARATSGGAQAETQYF. The part of the CDR3 DNA that was read is TGCAGTGCTAGAGCGACTAGCGGGGGGGCACAAGCAGAGACC.